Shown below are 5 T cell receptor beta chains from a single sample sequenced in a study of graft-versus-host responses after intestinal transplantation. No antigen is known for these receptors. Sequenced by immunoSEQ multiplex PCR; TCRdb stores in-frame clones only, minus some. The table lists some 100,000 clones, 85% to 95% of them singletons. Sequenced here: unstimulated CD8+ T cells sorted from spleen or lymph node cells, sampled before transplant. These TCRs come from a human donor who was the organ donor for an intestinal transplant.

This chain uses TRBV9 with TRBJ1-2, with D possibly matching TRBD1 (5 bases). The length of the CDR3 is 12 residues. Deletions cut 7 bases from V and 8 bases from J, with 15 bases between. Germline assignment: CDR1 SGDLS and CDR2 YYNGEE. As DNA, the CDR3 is TGTGCCAGCGATTCAGGGCTTGGCGGCTACACCTTC. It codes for CASDSGLGGYTF.

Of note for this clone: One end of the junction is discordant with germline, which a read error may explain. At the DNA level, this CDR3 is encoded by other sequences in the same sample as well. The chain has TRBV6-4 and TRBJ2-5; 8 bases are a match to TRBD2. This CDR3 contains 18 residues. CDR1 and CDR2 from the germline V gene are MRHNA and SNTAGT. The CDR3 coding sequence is TGCGCCAGCCTGCCCAGAGATTGGAGCGGGGGCCTCCAAGAGACCCAGTACTTC. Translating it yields CASLPRDWSGGLQETQYF.

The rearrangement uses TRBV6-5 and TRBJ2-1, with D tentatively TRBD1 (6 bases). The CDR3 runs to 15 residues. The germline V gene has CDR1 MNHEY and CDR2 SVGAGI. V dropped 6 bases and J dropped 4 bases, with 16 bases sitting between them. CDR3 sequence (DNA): TGTGCCAGCAGCCCAGGACAGCAAGCATACAATGAGCAGTTCTTC. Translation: CASSPGQQAYNEQFF.

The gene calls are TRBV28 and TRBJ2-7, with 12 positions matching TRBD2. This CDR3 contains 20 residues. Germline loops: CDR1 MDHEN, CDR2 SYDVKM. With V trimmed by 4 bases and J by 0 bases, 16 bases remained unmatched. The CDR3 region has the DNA TGTGCCAGCAGTTCGTCCTATAGGACTAGCGGGGATCTACGCTCCTACGAGCAGTACTTC. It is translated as CASSSSYRTSGDLRSYEQYF.

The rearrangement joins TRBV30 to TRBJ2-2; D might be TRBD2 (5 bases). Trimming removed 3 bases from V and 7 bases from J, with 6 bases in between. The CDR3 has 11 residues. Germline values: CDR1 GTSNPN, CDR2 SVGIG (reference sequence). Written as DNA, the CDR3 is TGTGCCTGGAGGGGGAGCGGGGAGCTGTTTTTT. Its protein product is CAWRGSGELFF. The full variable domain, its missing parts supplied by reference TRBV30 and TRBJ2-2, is SQTIHQWPATLVQPVGSPLSLECTVEGTSNPNLYWYRQAAGRGLQLLFYSVGIGQISSEVPQNLSASRPQDRQFILSSKKLLLSDSGFYLCAWRGSGELFFGEGSRLTVL.